This T cell receptor beta chain was sequenced in a study of read filtering for tumor transcriptome and immune sequencing. Study information: IR-seq gave about 3.5 to 10.27 million TCR reads per sample; RNA-seq gave 85 to 1273. General observations from the study: Correlation between methods rose after single-read clonotypes were removed. The sorted CD138-negative fraction was a mixed bone marrow immune population, not purified T cells.

CDR3 size: 15 residues. The V end was cut by 4 bases, the J end by 4 bases, with 17 bases between. CDR1 is DFQATT and CDR2 is SNEGSKA in the germline V gene (reference sequence). Every patient had bone marrow sampled while the disease was active. Worth noting for this clonotype: Its matching antigen is unknown. A much larger clone lies one base from this, so it may be a read error.

From roughly 0.4 ug of RNA, a library with molecular barcoded alpha/delta and beta/gamma adaptors was made. TCRdb passed the reads through MiXCR, listing each CDR3 protein once. Here the sample spans about 93,000 distinct CDR3 sequences, under 25% being singletons. The chain recombines TRBV20-1 with TRBJ1-5; possibly TRBD1 for D (5 bases). The sample comprised a population of CD138-negative cells sorted from bone marrow. The receptor was derived from a donor over 35 with multiple myeloma. The CDR3 DNA reads as TGCAGTGCTATGTTACGACAGTGCCCTAATCAGCCCCAGCATTTT. Encoded protein: CSAMLRQCPNQPQHF.